This TCR beta chain was captured by sequencing in a study of T cell changes during pregnancy in multiple sclerosis. Measured with immunoSEQ multiplex PCR; TCRdb has only the in-frame clones, and not every one. The repertoire holds roughly 72,000 clones, with around nine tenths as singletons. V lost 7 bases, J lost 7 bases, and 10 bases lay in between. This CDR3 region has 12 residues. CDR1 MNHEY and CDR2 SVGAGI come from the germline V gene. The rearrangement links TRBV6-5 to TRBJ1-4, with no clear D. This clonotype originated in a female donor with multiple sclerosis, enrolled in a pregnancy study. Material: CD4+ T cells from peripheral blood mononuclear cells, obtained before pregnancy. The CDR3 coding sequence is TGTGCCAGCACCCGCACCGGTGAAAAACTGTTTTTT. It is translated as CASTRTGEKLFF.